This T cell receptor (beta chain) was profiled in a study of vaccination effects on CD4 cells after COVID-19. Study-level points and caveats: Clones from infection and from vaccination both contracted markedly late after vaccination.

Culture proceeded for nine to ten days, and CD4+ T cells were then isolated. The count of this clone is one. Its antigen remains unidentified. CDR3 size: 13 residues. Germline V gene data show CDR1 as LGHNT and CDR2 as FRNRAP. Trimming removed 7 bases from V and 7 bases from J; junction bases left unmatched: 6. Here immunoSEQ multiplex PCR was the method, and the copy in TCRdb shows in-frame clones only, minus some. The data show fewer than 75,000 clones, approximately 71% seen once. The material was CD4+ T cells from PBMCs cultured without peptide, obtained before COVID-19 vaccination. The chain joins TRBV12-5 to TRBJ2-1; the match to TRBD1 covers 8 bases. The TCR originated in a human donor who received a COVID-19 vaccine. DNA for the CDR3: TGTGCTAGTGCGGACAGGGAGTCGAATGAGCAGTTCTTC. Translated, it gives CASADRESNEQFF.